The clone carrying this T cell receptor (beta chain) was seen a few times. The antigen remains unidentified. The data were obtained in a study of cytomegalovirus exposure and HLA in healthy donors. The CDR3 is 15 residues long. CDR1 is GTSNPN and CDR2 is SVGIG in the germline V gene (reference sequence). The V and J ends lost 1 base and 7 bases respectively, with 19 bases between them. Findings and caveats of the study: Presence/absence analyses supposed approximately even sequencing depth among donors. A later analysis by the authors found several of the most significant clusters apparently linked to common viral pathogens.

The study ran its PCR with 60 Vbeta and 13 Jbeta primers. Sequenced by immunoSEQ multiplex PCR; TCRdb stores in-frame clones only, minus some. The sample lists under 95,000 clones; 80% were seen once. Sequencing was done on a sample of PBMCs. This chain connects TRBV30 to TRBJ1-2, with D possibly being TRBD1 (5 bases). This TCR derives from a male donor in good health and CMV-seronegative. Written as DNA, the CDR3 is TGTGCCTGGAGTGACCAGCTCCCCGGGGGGACTGGCTACACCTTC. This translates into CAWSDQLPGGTGYTF.